The T cell receptor (beta chain) described here comes from a study of CD8 T cells in Susac syndrome. Study-level findings and limits: By the study's own acknowledgment, its TCR sequencing and HLA analysis included relatively few individuals.

The germline V gene has CDR1 SQVTM and CDR2 ANQGSEA. The CDR3 has 11 residues. V was clipped by 7 bases and J by 5 bases, with 11 bases between them. This clonotype was counted once. The antigen is undetermined. RNA totalling about 0.45 to 1 ug underwent reverse transcription with random hexamers. It was immunoSEQ multiplex PCR that amplified TCR beta CDR3 across 54 Vbeta and 13 Jbeta. TCRdb re-called the immunoSEQ multiplex PCR reads through MiXCR, storing one row per CDR3 protein. The sample holds approximately 200,000 distinct CDR3 sequences, around 95% seen once. FACS was used to enrich TEMRA cells, whereas the CD8+ and CD4+ T cells were obtained by negative isolation.

Specimen: CD4+ T cells from PBMCs. This TCR derives from a human donor with multiple sclerosis. The chain carries TRBV29-1 and TRBJ2-5; TRBD2 is a possible D gene (6 bases). Written as DNA, the CDR3 is TGCAGCGGGAGGGTGGCCGAGACCCAGTACTTC. Translated: CSGRVAETQYF. The entire variable domain, with the rest obtained from reference TRBV29-1 and TRBJ2-5, is as follows: SAVISQKPSRDICQRGTSLTIQCQVDSQVTMMFWYRQQPGQSLTLIATANQGSEATYESGFVIDKFPISRPNLTFSTLTVSNMSPEDSSIYLCSGRVAETQYFGPGTRLLVL.